These 19 T cell receptor beta chains were sequenced from one sample in a study of regulatory T cells in long-lasting Graves disease. Described time point: newly diagnosed GD, antithyroid drugs for less than 3 months. PBMC-extracted RNA yielded the TCR library. To make TCR beta libraries, researchers used iRepertoire HTBI primers and Arm-PCR of CDR3 regions. TCRdb reprocessed the multiplex PCR reads with MiXCR, giving one entry per CDR3 protein. The sample has hundreds of thousands of distinct CDR3 sequences, approximately 20% seen once. The sample was peripheral blood mononuclear cells (PBMCs), taken at new diagnosis, from a patient treated with antithyroid drugs. The source of these receptors is a female donor with Graves disease.

J is TRBJ1-4 and V is TRBV7-9; 7 bases line up with TRBD1. The junction had 4 bases not matched to a gene; V was cut back by 5 bases and J by 4 bases. The length of the CDR3 is 14 residues. Germline values: CDR1 SEHNR, CDR2 FQNEAQ (reference sequence). In nucleotides, the CDR3 is TGTGCCAGCAGCCCGGACAGGATTAATGAAAAACTGTTTTTT. It is translated as CASSPDRINEKLFF.

The rearrangement links TRBV2 to TRBJ2-5; possibly TRBD2 for D (6 bases). V lost 3 bases to trimming and J lost 1 base, with 15 bases between them. The germline gives CDR1 SNHLY, CDR2 FYNNEI. The CDR3 covers 16 residues. CDR3: CASSDALATIQETQYF. CDR3 in DNA: TGTGCCAGCAGTGATGCTCTAGCGACGATCCAAGAGACCCAGTACTTC.

As concerns this clonotype: The junction differs from germline at one of its ends, possibly a read error. The chain carries TRBV27 and TRBJ1-2; D remains ambiguous. Germline V gene lookup returns CDR1 MNHEY and CDR2 SMNVEV (reference sequence). CDR3 length: 8 residues. CDR3 sequence (DNA): TGCCCGCCACATGGCTACACCTTC. This translates into CPPHGYTF.

Comments on this clonotype: This may come from a read error, since a much larger clone is one base off. This chain uses TRBV5-4 with TRBJ1-1; TRBD1 matches 7 bases. Losses at the gene ends were 4 bases for V and 3 bases for J; bases not matched to a gene: 3. The CDR3 loop spans 13 amino acids. Germline V gives CDR1 SGHNT, CDR2 YYREEE (reference sequence). This chain's CDR3 is CASSPTGDTEAFF. CDR3 DNA sequence: TGTGCCAGCAGCCCTACAGGGGACACTGAAGCTTTCTTT.

This clonotype was found many times. The chain joins TRBV28 to TRBJ2-1; maybe TRBD2 (6 bases). V shed 3 bases and J shed 4 bases, with 16 bases lying between them. The CDR3 is made up of 16 amino acids. Germline V gives CDR1 MDHEN, CDR2 SYDVKM. CDR3 protein: CASSFGSGTSYNEQFF. CDR3 sequence (DNA): TGTGCCAGCAGTTTTGGGTCCGGGACTTCATACAATGAGCAGTTCTTC. Supplemented by reference TRBV28 and TRBJ2-1, the full variable domain reads DVKVTQSSRYLVKRTGEKVFLECVQDMDHENMFWYRQDPGLGLRLIYFSYDVKMKEKGDIPEGYSVSREKKERFSLILESASTNQTSMYLCASSFGSGTSYNEQFFGPGTRLTVL.

J is TRBJ1-6 and V is TRBV27; a weak D match, TRBD1 (5 bases). The germline CDR1 and CDR2 sequences are MNHEY and SMNVEV (reference sequence). With 2 bases removed from V and 5 bases from J, the gap between germline ends came to 10 bases. The CDR3 spans 15 residues. The CDR3 coding sequence is TGTGCCAGCAGTTTACAGGGAAAAAATAATTCACCCCTCCACTTT. Translated: CASSLQGKNNSPLHF.

Worth noting for this clonotype: Here the CDR3 omits its conserved ending phenylalanine or tryptophan, so a read error is the likely source. The genes are TRBV7-9 and TRBJ1-1; D call uncertain. The CDR3 runs 13 residues. Germline lookup yields CDR1 SEHNR and CDR2 FQNEAQ (reference sequence). V was pared by 4 bases and J by 5 bases, with 11 bases between. The CDR3 loop is CASSSRWETEAFL. CDR3 sequence (DNA): TGTGCCAGCAGCTCGCGTTGGGAGACTGAAGCTTTCTTG.

At least ten counts were recorded for this clonotype. CDR3 sequence reads: CAISATSEETQYF. For the CDR3, the DNA is TGTGCCATCTCGGCGACTAGCGAAGAGACCCAGTACTTC. V is TRBV10-3 and J is TRBJ2-5; 8 bases are a match to TRBD2. From germline, CDR1 is ENHRY and CDR2 SYGVKD. Trimming cost V 8 bases and J 3 bases; bases outside gene matches: 5. This CDR3 is built from 13 residues.

This clonotype was recorded a few times. The V gene is TRBV30, the J gene TRBJ1-2, with D possibly matching TRBD1 (5 bases). With 2 bases removed from V and 5 bases from J, the gap between germline ends came to 12 bases. Germline CDR1 is GTSNPN and CDR2 is SVGIG (reference sequence). The CDR3 has 13 residues. CDR3 in DNA: TGTGCCTGGAGTTTCGGGACGGATTATGGCTACACCTTC. Residues: CAWSFGTDYGYTF.

Worth noting for this clonotype: A much larger clonotype is one base distant, so this may be a read error. The rearrangement links TRBV20-1 to TRBJ2-7; 7 bases align to TRBD2. Looked up from germline, CDR1 is DFQATT and CDR2 is SNEGSKA (reference sequence). This CDR3 is built from 13 residues. The CDR3 spells CSARLAEAYERYF. CDR3 nucleotides: TGCAGTGCTAGACTAGCGGAAGCCTACGAGCGGTACTTC.

The sample holds many counts of this clonotype. The V and J genes are TRBV20-1 and TRBJ2-3, with 10 bases aligning to TRBD2. The junction had 11 bases not matched to a gene; V was cut back by 4 bases and J by 4 bases. The CDR3 spans 16 residues. CDR1 and CDR2 (germline): DFQATT, SNEGSKA (reference sequence). CDR3 residues: CSAIGDLAGAPDTQYF. The CDR3 DNA follows: TGCAGTGCTATTGGAGATCTAGCGGGAGCGCCAGATACGCAGTATTTT.

This clonotype was seen at least ten times. V and J are TRBV10-1 and TRBJ2-7; 7 positions match TRBD2. Germline trimming cut 8 bases from V and 5 bases from J; bases unmatched to any gene: 9. The CDR3 contains 13 residues. From germline, CDR1 is WNHNN and CDR2 SYGVQD (reference sequence). This chain's CDR3 is CASQTSAGDEQYF. The CDR3 coding sequence is TGCGCCAGCCAAACGTCGGCGGGGGACGAGCAGTACTTC.

This clonotype was counted many times. This chain connects TRBV12-3 or TRBV12-4 to TRBJ2-7; perhaps TRBD2 as D (6 bases). The CDR3 is 14 residues long. Trimming pared 6 bases from V and 1 base from J, leaving 13 bases between. The CDR3 coding sequence is TGTGCCAGCAGGGGGGGTATTTCTTCCTACGAGCAGTACTTC. This gives the protein CASRGGISSYEQYF.

To note about this clonotype: Just one base apart from a much larger clone, this may be a read error. The final CDR3 position lacks the conserved phenylalanine or tryptophan, pointing to a likely read error. This chain joins TRBV27 and TRBJ2-1; D possibly matches TRBD1 or TRBD2 (6 bases each). Trimming left V 8 bases short and J 6 bases short, with 17 bases between. Germline V gene lookup returns CDR1 MNHEY and CDR2 SMNVEV (reference sequence). This CDR3 is 14 amino acids long. CDR3 residues: CASGVQRGANEQFV. The CDR3 DNA reads as TGTGCCAGCGGAGTCCAAAGGGGGGCCAATGAGCAGTTCGTC.

This clonotype occurred a few times. The V gene is TRBV19, the J gene TRBJ2-7, with TRBD2 matching over 12 bases. With V trimmed by 0 bases and J by 7 bases, 10 bases remained unmatched. The CDR3 contains 17 residues. Germline-derived CDR1 and CDR2 are LNHDA and SQIVND (reference sequence). In DNA, the CDR3 is TGTGCCAGTAGTATAGATCGTGGACTAGCGGGATCGGGGGAGCAGTACTTC. Amino acid sequence: CASSIDRGLAGSGEQYF.

This clonotype occurred many times. The chain uses TRBV12-3 or TRBV12-4 and TRBJ2-5; 7 nucleotides agree with TRBD1. J gave up 2 bases and V 6 bases, and 6 bases lay outside the gene matches. CDR3 size: 14 residues. CDR3 sequence: CASSQTGSQETQYF. CDR3 nucleotides: TGTGCCAGCAGCCAGACAGGGTCGCAAGAGACCCAGTACTTC.

This clonotype was seen at least ten times. This chain uses TRBV20-1 with TRBJ1-5; no firm D call. Germline V gene lookup returns CDR1 DFQATT and CDR2 SNEGSKA (reference sequence). The CDR3 covers 15 residues. Trimming removed 0 bases at V and 4 bases at J, with 13 bases between. The CDR3 reads CSARDGVAENQPQHF. CDR3 nucleotides: TGCAGTGCTAGAGATGGGGTGGCAGAGAATCAGCCCCAGCATTTT.

The table lists this clonotype with many counts. The gene calls are TRBV20-1 and TRBJ1-3; a possible D gene is TRBD1 (6 bases). V lost 1 base, J lost 2 bases, and 9 bases lay in between. This CDR3 has 14 residues. The V gene's germline CDR1 is DFQATT and CDR2 SNEGSKA (reference sequence). Written as DNA, the CDR3 is TGCAGTGCTAGAGCCAGGGGTGCTGGAAACACCATATATTTT. As protein: CSARARGAGNTIYF.

The J gene is TRBJ2-3, the V gene TRBV9, with D perhaps TRBD1 (5 bases). V lost 4 bases and J lost 5, with 17 bases in between. The CDR3 runs to 15 residues. Germline CDR1 SGDLS, CDR2 YYNGEE. CDR3 region: CASSPEGASRDTQYF. CDR3 nucleotides: TGTGCCAGCAGCCCCGAAGGGGCTTCAAGAGATACGCAGTATTTT.